This T cell receptor beta chain was profiled in a study of blood T cell repertoires in COVID-19. Sequenced by immunoSEQ multiplex PCR; TCRdb stores in-frame clones only, minus some. The sample comprises over 100,000 clones, 84% of which are singletons, and roughly 8.2% rests with the top ten. The CDR3 spans 13 residues. The V and J ends lost 6 bases and 6 bases respectively, with 11 bases between them. Germline loops: CDR1 LNHDA, CDR2 SQIVND (reference sequence). V gene TRBV19 combines with J gene TRBJ1-4, with D possibly matching TRBD1 (6 bases). Material: peripheral blood. The origin of this receptor is a woman aged 80 or over with active or convalescent COVID-19. This chain's CDR3 is CASSPNRDEKLFF. The CDR3 DNA follows: TGTGCCAGTAGCCCAAACAGGGATGAAAAACTGTTTTTT.